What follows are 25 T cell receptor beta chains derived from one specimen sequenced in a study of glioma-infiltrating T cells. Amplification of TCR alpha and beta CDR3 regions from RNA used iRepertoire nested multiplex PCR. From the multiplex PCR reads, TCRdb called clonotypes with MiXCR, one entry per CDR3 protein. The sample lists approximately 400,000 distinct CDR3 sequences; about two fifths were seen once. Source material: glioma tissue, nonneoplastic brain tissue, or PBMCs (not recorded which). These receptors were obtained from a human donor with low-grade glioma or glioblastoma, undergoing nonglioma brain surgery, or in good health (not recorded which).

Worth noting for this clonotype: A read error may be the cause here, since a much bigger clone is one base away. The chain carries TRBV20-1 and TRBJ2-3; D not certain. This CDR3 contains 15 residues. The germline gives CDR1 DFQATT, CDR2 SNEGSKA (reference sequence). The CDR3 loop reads CSAVRLQSSADTRYF. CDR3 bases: TGCAGTGCTGTCCGTTTACAATCTTCCGCAGATACGCGGTATTTT.

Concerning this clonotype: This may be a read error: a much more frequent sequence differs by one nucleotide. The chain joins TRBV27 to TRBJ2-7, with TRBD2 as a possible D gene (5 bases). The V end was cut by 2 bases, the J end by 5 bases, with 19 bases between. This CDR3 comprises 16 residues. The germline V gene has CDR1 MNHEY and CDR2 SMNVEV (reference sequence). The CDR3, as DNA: TGTGCCAGCAGTTTAATAGGCGGACGTATACTAGACGAGCAGTACTTC. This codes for CASSLIGGRILDEQYF.

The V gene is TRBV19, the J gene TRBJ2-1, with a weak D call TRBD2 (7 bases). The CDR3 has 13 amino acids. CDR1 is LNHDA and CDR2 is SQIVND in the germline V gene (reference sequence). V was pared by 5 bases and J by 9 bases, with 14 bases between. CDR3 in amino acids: CASSQIGGGEQFF. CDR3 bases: TGTGCCAGTAGTCAAATAGGGGGGGGTGAGCAGTTCTTC.

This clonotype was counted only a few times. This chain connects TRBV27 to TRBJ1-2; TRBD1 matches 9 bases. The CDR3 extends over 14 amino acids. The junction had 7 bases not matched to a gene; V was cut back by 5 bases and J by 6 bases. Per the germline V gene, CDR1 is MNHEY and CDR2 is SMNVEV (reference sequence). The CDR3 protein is CASSPGTGYDGYTF. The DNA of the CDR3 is TGTGCCAGCAGTCCCGGGACAGGGTATGATGGCTACACCTTC.

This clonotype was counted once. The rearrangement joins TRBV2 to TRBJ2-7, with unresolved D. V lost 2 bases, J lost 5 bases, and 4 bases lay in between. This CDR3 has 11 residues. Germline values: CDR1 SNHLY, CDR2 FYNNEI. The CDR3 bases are TGTGCCAGCAGTGAATTGGACGAGCAGTACTTC. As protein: CASSELDEQYF.

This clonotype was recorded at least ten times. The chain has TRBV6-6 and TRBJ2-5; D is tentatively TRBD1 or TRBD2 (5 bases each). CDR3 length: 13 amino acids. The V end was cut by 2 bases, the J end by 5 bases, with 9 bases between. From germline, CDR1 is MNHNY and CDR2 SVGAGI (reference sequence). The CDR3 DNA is TGTGCCAGCAGTTACGGGACGGCGGAGACCCAGTACTTC. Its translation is CASSYGTAETQYF.

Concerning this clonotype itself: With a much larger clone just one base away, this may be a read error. Here the CDR3 DNA reads TGTGCCAGCAGCGGAGATGGTAGGGTGAAGACTGAAGCTTTCTTT. Its translation: CASSGDGRVKTEAFF. The rearrangement joins TRBV7-2 to TRBJ1-1; D ambiguous. Germline lookup yields CDR1 SGHTA and CDR2 FQGNSA. There are 15 residues in the CDR3.

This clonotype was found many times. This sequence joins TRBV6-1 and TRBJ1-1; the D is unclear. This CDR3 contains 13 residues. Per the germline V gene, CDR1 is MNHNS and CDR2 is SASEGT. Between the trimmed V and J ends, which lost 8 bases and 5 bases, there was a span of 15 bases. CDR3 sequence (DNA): TGTGCCAGCCTCCAGGAACCGGGGACTGAAGCTTTCTTT. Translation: CASLQEPGTEAFF.

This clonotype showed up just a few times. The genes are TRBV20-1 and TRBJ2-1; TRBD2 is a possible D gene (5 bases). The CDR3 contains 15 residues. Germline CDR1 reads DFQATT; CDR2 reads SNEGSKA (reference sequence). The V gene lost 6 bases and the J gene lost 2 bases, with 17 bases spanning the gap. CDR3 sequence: CSANGNAFAYNEQFF. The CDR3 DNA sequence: TGCAGTGCGAACGGGAACGCCTTTGCCTACAATGAGCAGTTCTTC.

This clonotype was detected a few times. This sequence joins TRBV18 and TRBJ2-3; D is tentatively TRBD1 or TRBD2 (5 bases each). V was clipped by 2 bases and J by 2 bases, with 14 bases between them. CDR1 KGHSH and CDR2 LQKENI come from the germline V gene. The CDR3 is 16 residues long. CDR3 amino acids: CASSPGDHIITDTQYF. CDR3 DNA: TGTGCCAGCTCACCAGGGGACCATATAATCACAGATACGCAGTATTTT.

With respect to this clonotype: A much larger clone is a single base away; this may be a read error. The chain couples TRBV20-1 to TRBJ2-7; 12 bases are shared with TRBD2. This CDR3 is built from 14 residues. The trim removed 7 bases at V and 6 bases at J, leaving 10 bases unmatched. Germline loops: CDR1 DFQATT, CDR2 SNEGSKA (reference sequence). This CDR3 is CSVPTSGRSSEQYF. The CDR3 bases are TGCAGTGTGCCTACTAGCGGGAGGAGTTCCGAGCAGTACTTC.

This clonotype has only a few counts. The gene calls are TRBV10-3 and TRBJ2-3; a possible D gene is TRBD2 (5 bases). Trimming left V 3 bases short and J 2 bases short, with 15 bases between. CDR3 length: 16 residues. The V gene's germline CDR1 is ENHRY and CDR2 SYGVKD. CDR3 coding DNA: TGTGCCATCAGTGACCTGGGCAGGACTTACACAGATACGCAGTATTTT. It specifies CAISDLGRTYTDTQYF.

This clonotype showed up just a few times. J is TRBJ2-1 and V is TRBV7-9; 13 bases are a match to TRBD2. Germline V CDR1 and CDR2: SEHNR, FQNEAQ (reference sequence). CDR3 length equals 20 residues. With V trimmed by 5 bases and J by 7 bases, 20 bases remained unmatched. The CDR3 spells CASSETIGLAGEELLNEQFF. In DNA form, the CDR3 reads TGTGCCAGCAGCGAGACCATTGGACTAGCGGGAGAAGAATTGTTGAATGAGCAGTTCTTC.

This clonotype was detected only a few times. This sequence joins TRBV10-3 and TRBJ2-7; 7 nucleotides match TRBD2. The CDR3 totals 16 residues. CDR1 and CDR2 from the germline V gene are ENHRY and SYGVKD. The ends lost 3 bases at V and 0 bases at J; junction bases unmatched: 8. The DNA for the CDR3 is TGTGCCATCAGTGATCAGGCTAGCGGACTCTCCTACGAGCAGTACTTC. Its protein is CAISDQASGLSYEQYF.

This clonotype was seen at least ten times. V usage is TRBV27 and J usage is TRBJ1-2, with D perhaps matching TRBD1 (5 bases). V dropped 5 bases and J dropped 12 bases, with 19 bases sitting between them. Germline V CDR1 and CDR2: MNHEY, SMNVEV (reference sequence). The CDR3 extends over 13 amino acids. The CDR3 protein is CASSIYSGAIHTF. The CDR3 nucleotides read TGTGCCAGCAGTATATACTCCGGGGCCATCCACACCTTC.

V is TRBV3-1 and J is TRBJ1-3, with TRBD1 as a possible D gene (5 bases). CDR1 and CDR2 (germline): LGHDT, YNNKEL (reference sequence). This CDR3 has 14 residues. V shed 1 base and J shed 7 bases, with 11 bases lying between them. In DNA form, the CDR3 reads TGTGCCAGCAGCCAAGTTGCCAGGGAGAACACCATATATTTT. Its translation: CASSQVARENTIYF.

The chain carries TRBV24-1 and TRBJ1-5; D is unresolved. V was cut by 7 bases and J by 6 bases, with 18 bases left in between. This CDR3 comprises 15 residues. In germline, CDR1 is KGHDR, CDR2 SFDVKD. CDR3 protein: CATSGPGHWGQPQHF. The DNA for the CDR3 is TGTGCCACCAGCGGCCCCGGCCACTGGGGTCAGCCCCAGCATTTT.

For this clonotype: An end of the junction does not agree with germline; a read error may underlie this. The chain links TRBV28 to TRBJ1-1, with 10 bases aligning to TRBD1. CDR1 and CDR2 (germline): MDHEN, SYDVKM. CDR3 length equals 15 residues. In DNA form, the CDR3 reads TGTACCAGCACCCAGCCGGGACAGGGGAGGACTGAAGCTTTCTTT. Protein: CTSTQPGQGRTEAFF.

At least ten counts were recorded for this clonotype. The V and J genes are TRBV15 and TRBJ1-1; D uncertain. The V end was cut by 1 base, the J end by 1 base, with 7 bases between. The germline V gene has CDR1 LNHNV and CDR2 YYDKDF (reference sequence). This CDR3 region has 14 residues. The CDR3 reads CATSRGKGNTEAFF. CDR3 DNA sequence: TGTGCCACCAGCAGAGGCAAAGGGAACACTGAAGCTTTCTTT.

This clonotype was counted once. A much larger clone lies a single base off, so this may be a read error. The CDR3 protein is CSARDLYGRVNTQAFF. In DNA, the CDR3 is TGCAGTGCTAGAGATCTTTACGGACGGGTGAACACTCAAGCTTTCTTT. The chain combines TRBV20-1 with TRBJ1-1; D not certain. The V gene's germline CDR1 is DFQATT and CDR2 SNEGSKA (reference sequence). This CDR3 has 16 residues.

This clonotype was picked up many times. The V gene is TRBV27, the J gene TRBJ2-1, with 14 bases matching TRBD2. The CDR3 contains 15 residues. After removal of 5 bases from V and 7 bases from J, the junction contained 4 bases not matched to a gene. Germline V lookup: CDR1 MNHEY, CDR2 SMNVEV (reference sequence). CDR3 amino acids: CASSPGTSGRNEQFF. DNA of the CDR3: TGTGCCAGCAGTCCCGGGACTAGCGGGAGAAATGAGCAGTTCTTC.

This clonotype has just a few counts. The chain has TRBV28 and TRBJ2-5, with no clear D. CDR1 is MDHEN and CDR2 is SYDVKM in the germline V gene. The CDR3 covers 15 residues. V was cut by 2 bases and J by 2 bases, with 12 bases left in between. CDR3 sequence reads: CASSLPQATQETQYF. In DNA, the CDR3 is TGTGCCAGCAGTTTACCCCAGGCGACACAAGAGACCCAGTACTTC.

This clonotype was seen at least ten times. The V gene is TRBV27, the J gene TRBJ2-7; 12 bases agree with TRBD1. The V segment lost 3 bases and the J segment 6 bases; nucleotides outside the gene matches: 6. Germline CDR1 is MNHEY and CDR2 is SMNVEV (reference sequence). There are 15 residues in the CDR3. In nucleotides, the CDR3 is TGTGCCAGCAGTTTGGTCGGGACAGGGGGCGGCGAGCAGTACTTC. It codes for CASSLVGTGGGEQYF.

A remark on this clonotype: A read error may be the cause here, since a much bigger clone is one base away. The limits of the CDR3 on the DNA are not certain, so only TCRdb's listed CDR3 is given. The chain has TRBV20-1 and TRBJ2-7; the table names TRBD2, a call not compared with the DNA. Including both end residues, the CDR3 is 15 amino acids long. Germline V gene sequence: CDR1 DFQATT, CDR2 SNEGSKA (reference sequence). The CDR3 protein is CSAGTGESYECEQYF.

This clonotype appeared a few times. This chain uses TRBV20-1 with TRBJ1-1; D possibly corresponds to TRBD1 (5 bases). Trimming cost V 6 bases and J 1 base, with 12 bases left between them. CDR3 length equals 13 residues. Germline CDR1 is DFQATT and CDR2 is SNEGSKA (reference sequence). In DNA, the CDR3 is TGCAGTGCGGTACCCGACAGGAACACTGAAGCTTTCTTT. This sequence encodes CSAVPDRNTEAFF.